This T cell receptor (beta chain) is from a study of blood T cell repertoires in COVID-19. Study as a whole: There were acute and convalescent COVID-19 samples, and they came from the United States, Italy and Spain.

This clone was seen more than once but under ten times. This CDR3 comprises 14 residues. Germline-derived CDR1 and CDR2 are SGHNT and YYREEE (reference sequence). The V gene lost 4 bases and the J gene lost 7 bases, with 15 bases spanning the gap. Assay used: immunoSEQ multiplex PCR; TCRdb lists only in-frame clones, some missing. Here the sample spans roughly 70,000 clones, roughly 72% being singletons. This chain connects TRBV5-4 to TRBJ1-3, with D tentatively TRBD1 (6 bases). Sequencing was done on a sample of peripheral blood. The sequence derives from a man aged 60-69 years with COVID-19, enrolled during active disease. The CDR3 region has the DNA TGTGCCAGCAGCCCGGGACAATTTTCGAACACCATATATTTT. Protein: CASSPGQFSNTIYF.